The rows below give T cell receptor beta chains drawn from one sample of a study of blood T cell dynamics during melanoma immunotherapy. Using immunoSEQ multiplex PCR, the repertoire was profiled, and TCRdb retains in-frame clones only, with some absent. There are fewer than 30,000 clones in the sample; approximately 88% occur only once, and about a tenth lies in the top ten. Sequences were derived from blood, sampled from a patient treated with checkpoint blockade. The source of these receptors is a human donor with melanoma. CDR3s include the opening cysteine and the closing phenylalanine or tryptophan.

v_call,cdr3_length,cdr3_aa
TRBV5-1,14,CASSLASLNYSYTF
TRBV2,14,CASSEQGPSGELFF
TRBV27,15,CASSSIEGLSYEQYF
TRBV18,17,CASSPAGSTRNTGELFF
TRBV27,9,CASGQPQHF
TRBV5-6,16,CASSLVEGETNSPLHF
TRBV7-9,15,CASSLGGASSYEQYF
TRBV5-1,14,CASSLTLFGGGYTF
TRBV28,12,CASSSEGYEQYF
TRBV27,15,CASSSRRTGTYEQYF
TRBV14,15,CASSRATLRGNTIYF
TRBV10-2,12,CASMSQTTEAFF
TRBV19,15,CASSIVLADYQPQHF
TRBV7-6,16,CASSLGGSGLTGELFF